Listed below are T cell receptor beta chains from one sample, sequenced in a study of cytomegalovirus exposure and HLA in healthy donors. Only in-frame clones appear in the TCRdb table, and some are missing; sequencing was by immunoSEQ multiplex PCR. The sample yields around 100,000 clones, approximately 72% seen once. The sequenced sample consisted of PBMCs. The receptors come from a woman in her 40s in good health and CMV-seronegative. CDR3s include the opening cysteine and the closing phenylalanine or tryptophan. D genes are given only for firm matches. Only part of the rows carry a size: once, few, many, or a class if the clone is expanded.

>12|TRBV7-6|few|TRBD1|TRBJ1-2
CASSDRVDGYTF
TGTGCCAGCAGCGACAGGGTTGATGGCTACACCTTC
>15|TRBV10-3|.|TRBD2|TRBJ2-7
CAISEVSSGSYEQYF
TGTGCCATCAGTGAGGTGTCTAGCGGGAGTTACGAGCAGTACTTC
>16|TRBV9|.|.|TRBJ2-3
CASSPSEETSTDTQYF
TGTGCCAGCAGCCCCTCGGAAGAGACTAGCACAGATACGCAGTATTTT
>16|TRBV18|.|TRBD2|TRBJ2-1
CASSPQEAGGTNEQFF
TGTGCCAGCTCACCTCAGGAAGCGGGAGGTACCAATGAGCAGTTCTTC
>15|TRBV9|once|TRBD1|TRBJ2-5
CASSVAGTGKETQYF
TGTGCCAGCAGCGTAGCTGGGACAGGCAAAGAGACCCAGTACTTC
>14|TRBV25-1|.|.|TRBJ1-3
CASSDRVTGNTIYF
TGTGCCAGCAGTGACAGGGTTACTGGAAACACCATATATTTT
>15|TRBV2|.|TRBD1|TRBJ1-5
CASREGAFSNQPQHF
TGTGCCAGCAGAGAGGGGGCGTTTAGCAATCAGCCCCAGCATTTT
>16|TRBV19|.|TRBD1|TRBJ1-2
CASSFAGTGIHYGYTF
TGTGCCAGTAGTTTCGCCGGGACAGGGATTCACTATGGCTACACCTTC
>14|TRBV29-1|.|.|TRBJ2-3
CSMSTGESTDTQYF
TGCAGCATGTCGACGGGGGAAAGCACAGATACGCAGTATTTT
>14|TRBV5-4|.|.|TRBJ2-7
CASSSKTDSYEQYF
TGTGCCAGCAGCTCTAAGACAGACTCCTACGAGCAGTACTTC
>14|TRBV6-1|.|.|TRBJ2-5
CASSDGGAQETQYF
TGTGCCAGCAGTGATGGGGGGGCCCAAGAGACCCAGTACTTC
>16|TRBV19|few|TRBD2|TRBJ2-5
CASSPVGGEVQETQYF
TGTGCCAGTAGTCCAGTGGGGGGGGAGGTCCAAGAGACCCAGTACTTC
>13|TRBV18|.|.|TRBJ2-7
CASSPLPAAEQYF
TGTGCCAGCTCACCACTACCCGCGGCGGAGCAGTACTTC
>14|TRBV5-1|.|.|TRBJ1-6
CASAGGGEGSPLHF
TGCGCCAGCGCGGGTGGGGGCGAGGGATCACCCCTCCACTTT
>16|TRBV15|.|.|TRBJ2-6
CATGFEGSSGANVLTF
TGTGCCACCGGTTTTGAGGGCTCCTCTGGGGCCAACGTCCTGACTTTC
>14|TRBV7-8|.|TRBD2|TRBJ2-5
CASSLVGEGETQYF
TGTGCCAGCAGCTTAGTGGGGGAGGGGGAGACCCAGTACTTC
>15|TRBV7-9|.|TRBD1|TRBJ2-3
CASSLGAGGRDTQYF
TGTGCCAGCAGCTTAGGCGCAGGGGGCAGGGATACGCAGTATTTT
>14|TRBV2|.|TRBD1|TRBJ1-5
CASSLQGTHQPQHF
TGTGCCAGCAGCCTACAGGGGACCCACCAGCCCCAGCATTTT
>16|TRBV18|.|TRBD2|TRBJ2-2
CASSPGWTRLTGELFF
TGTGCCAGCTCACCAGGTTGGACTAGGTTGACCGGGGAGCTGTTTTTT
>16|TRBV4-1|few|TRBD2|TRBJ2-7
CASSQERVAGLLKQYF
TGCGCCAGCAGCCAAGAGAGGGTAGCGGGTCTGCTTAAGCAGTACTTC
>15|TRBV19|.|.|TRBJ2-7
CASSWASRSSYEQYF
TGTGCCAGTAGTTGGGCTAGCCGGAGCTCCTACGAGCAGTACTTC
>15|TRBV5-1|once|TRBD2|TRBJ2-2
CASSFELASTGELFF
TGCGCCAGCAGCTTTGAACTAGCGTCCACCGGGGAGCTGTTTTTT
>15|TRBV27|.|.|TRBJ1-1
CASSLVRGMNTEAFF
TGTGCCAGCAGTTTAGTCCGCGGAATGAACACTGAAGCTTTCTTT
>15|TRBV30|.|.|TRBJ1-5
CAWSVGGDSNQPQHF
TGTGCCTGGAGTGTAGGCGGGGATAGCAATCAGCCCCAGCATTTT
>14|TRBV10-3|few|TRBD1|TRBJ1-2
CAISGGQGLYGYTF
TGTGCCATCAGTGGGGGACAGGGCCTCTATGGCTACACCTTC
>17|TRBV5-8|.|TRBD2|TRBJ2-5
CASSLAWSASGKETQYF
TGTGCCAGCAGCTTGGCTTGGTCGGCTAGCGGTAAAGAGACCCAGTACTTC
>13|TRBV19|.|.|TRBJ2-4
CASSIGQKNIQYF
TGTGCCAGTAGTATAGGACAGAAAAACATTCAGTACTTC
>14|TRBV6-5|.|.|TRBJ1-3
CASSRWTAGDTIYF
TGTGCCAGCAGCCGATGGACAGCGGGAGACACCATATATTTT
>15|TRBV30|.|.|TRBJ2-5
CAWSVGWGSGETQYF
TGTGCCTGGAGTGTCGGGTGGGGTAGCGGTGAGACCCAGTACTTC
>15|TRBV9|.|TRBD1|TRBJ1-4
CASSETGNRGEKLFF
TGTGCCAGCAGCGAGACAGGGAACCGTGGCGAAAAACTGTTTTTT
>17|TRBV4-3|.|.|TRBJ2-3
CASSHYSFSAGTDTQYF
TGCGCCAGCAGCCATTACTCTTTCTCGGCGGGCACAGATACGCAGTATTTT
>14|TRBV19|.|.|TRBJ1-4
CASSRTVFREKLFF
TGTGCCAGTAGCAGGACAGTTTTTCGGGAAAAACTGTTTTTT
>12|TRBV2|few|.|TRBJ1-5
CASTDRNQPQHF
TGTGCCAGCACCGACAGGAATCAGCCCCAGCATTTT
>12|TRBV28|.|.|TRBJ1-1
CASSLSQTEAFF
TGTGCCAGCAGTTTATCACAAACTGAAGCTTTCTTT
>14|TRBV9|.|.|TRBJ1-6
CASNDGDYNSPLHF
TGTGCCAGCAATGACGGGGACTATAATTCACCCCTCCACTTT
>15|TRBV28|.|TRBD2|TRBJ2-5
CASSSRLAGSVKQYF
TGTGCCAGCAGTTCCCGACTAGCGGGGTCCGTCAAGCAGTACTTC
>13|TRBV7-2|.|.|TRBJ2-1
CASSLLVAREQFF
TGTGCCAGCAGCTTATTGGTGGCTCGTGAGCAGTTCTTC
>12|TRBV15|.|.|TRBJ2-5
CATSRDRETQYF
TGTGCCACCAGCAGAGACCGGGAGACCCAGTACTTC
>14|TRBV27|.|TRBD2|TRBJ2-1
CASGGDGTYNEQFF
TGTGCCAGCGGGGGGGACGGCACCTACAATGAGCAGTTCTTC
>14|TRBV19|once|TRBD1|TRBJ2-7
CASSRQGPGYEQYF
TGTGCCAGTAGTCGACAGGGCCCTGGGTACGAGCAGTACTTC
>14|TRBV6-5|.|.|TRBJ2-7
CASSYGGNSYEQYF
TGTGCCAGCAGTTATGGCGGAAACTCCTACGAGCAGTACTTC
>12|TRBV4-2|.|.|TRBJ2-5
CDSSQALETQYF
TGTGACAGCAGCCAAGCTCTGGAGACCCAGTACTTC
>15|TRBV19|.|TRBD2|TRBJ2-7
CASSRTSGSSYEQYF
TGTGCCAGTAGTCGAACTAGCGGCAGCTCCTACGAGCAGTACTTC
>13|TRBV9|.|.|TRBJ2-1
CASSVVSSNEQFF
TGTGCCAGCAGCGTAGTTAGCAGCAATGAGCAGTTCTTC
>14|TRBV7-9|few|.|TRBJ1-2
CSSSFGSTPDGYTF
TGTTCCAGCAGCTTTGGATCGACTCCCGATGGCTACACCTTC
>14|TRBV6-5|.|.|TRBJ1-5
CASSYSEGGQPQHF
TGTGCCAGCAGTTACTCCGAAGGAGGACAGCCCCAGCATTTT
>16|TRBV7-6|.|.|TRBJ2-2
CASSLLSGHNTGELFF
TGTGCCAGCAGCTTGTTATCAGGACACAACACCGGGGAGCTGTTTTTT
>13|TRBV6-1|.|TRBD2|TRBJ2-7
CASRTGGPYEQYF
TGTGCCAGCAGGACGGGGGGTCCGTACGAGCAGTACTTC
>14|TRBV7-9|.|.|TRBJ2-5
CASSLNPGQETQYF
TGTGCCAGCAGCTTGAATCCGGGGCAAGAGACCCAGTACTTC
>16|TRBV2|.|.|TRBJ2-3
CASTTGWRENTDTQYF
TGTGCCAGCACTACCGGGTGGCGGGAAAACACAGATACGCAGTATTTT
>13|TRBV7-3|.|.|TRBJ2-1
CASSLSRGNEQFF
TGTGCCAGCAGCTTATCCAGGGGCAATGAGCAGTTCTTC
>16|TRBV18|.|.|TRBJ2-7
CASSPEFGLRGGEQYF
TGTGCCAGCTCACCAGAATTTGGGTTGAGAGGGGGCGAGCAGTACTTC
>15|TRBV6-1|.|.|TRBJ2-2
CASSAGFANTGELFF
TGTGCCAGCAGTGCAGGTTTTGCGAACACCGGGGAGCTGTTTTTT
>14|TRBV27|.|.|TRBJ1-4
CASSFGGANEKLFF
TGTGCCAGCTCCTTCGGAGGGGCGAATGAAAAACTGTTTTTT
>12|TRBV9|.|TRBD2|TRBJ2-1
CASSGGLAAPVF
TGTGCCAGCAGCGGGGGACTAGCGGCACCGGTCTTC
>18|TRBV2|.|TRBD2|TRBJ2-1
CASRAGTSGILTYNEQFF
TGTGCCAGCAGGGCCGGGACTAGCGGGATTTTAACCTACAATGAGCAGTTCTTC
>15|TRBV9|.|TRBD1|TRBJ2-7
CASSVEGASTYEQYF
TGTGCCAGCAGCGTTGAGGGGGCGAGTACCTACGAGCAGTACTTC